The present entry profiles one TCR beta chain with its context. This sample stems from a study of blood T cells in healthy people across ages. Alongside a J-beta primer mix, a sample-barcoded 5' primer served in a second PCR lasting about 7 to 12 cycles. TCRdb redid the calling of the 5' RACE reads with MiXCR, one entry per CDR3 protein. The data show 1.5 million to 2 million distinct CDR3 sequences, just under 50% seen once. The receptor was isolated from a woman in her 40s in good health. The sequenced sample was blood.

CDR3 bases: TGTGCCAGCAGTGTAACCACAACCACAGATACGCAGTATTTT. The encoded protein is CASSVTTTTDTQYF. The chain combines TRBV27 with TRBJ2-3; D remains ambiguous. Trimming took off 5 bases at V and 2 bases at J, with 11 bases between the two ends. This CDR3 is 14 amino acids long. Germline CDR1 is MNHEY and CDR2 is SMNVEV (reference sequence).